A selection of T cell receptor beta chains follows, all from one sample in a study of cytomegalovirus exposure and HLA in healthy donors. Assay used: immunoSEQ multiplex PCR; TCRdb lists only in-frame clones, some missing. The sample holds 120,000 to 150,000 clones, less than 90% seen once. The sequenced sample was PBMCs. Receptor source: a woman aged 18-30 years in good health and CMV-seropositive. CDR3s include the opening cysteine and the closing phenylalanine or tryptophan. The D gene is left open where the match is weak. Expanded clones are given a class, and other clones once, few, many or no size at all.

V gene: TRBV28; J gene: TRBJ1-4; D gene: TRBD1; clone size: NA; CDR3 protein: CASSSGTGREKLFF; CDR3 DNA: TGTGCCAGCAGCTCCGGGACAGGGAGGGAAAAACTGTTTTTT
V gene: TRBV4-2; J gene: TRBJ2-7; D gene: NA; clone size: few; CDR3 protein: CASSQEQGNYEQYF; CDR3 DNA: TGTGCCAGCAGCCAAGAACAGGGAAACTACGAGCAGTACTTC
V gene: TRBV5-1; J gene: TRBJ1-2; D gene: NA; clone size: NA; CDR3 protein: CASSFGGGGYTF; CDR3 DNA: TGCGCCAGCAGCTTTGGGGGCGGGGGCTACACCTTC
V gene: TRBV4-2; J gene: TRBJ2-1; D gene: NA; clone size: NA; CDR3 protein: CASSQERAGIYNEQFF; CDR3 DNA: TGTGCCAGCAGCCAAGAAAGGGCAGGGATTTACAATGAGCAGTTCTTC
V gene: TRBV10-1; J gene: TRBJ2-3; D gene: NA; clone size: once; CDR3 protein: CASSETLALSTDTQYF; CDR3 DNA: TGCGCCAGCAGTGAAACACTAGCTCTAAGCACAGATACGCAGTATTTT
V gene: TRBV5-6; J gene: TRBJ2-1; D gene: NA; clone size: NA; CDR3 protein: CASSLALQSYNEQFF; CDR3 DNA: TGTGCCAGCAGCTTGGCCCTACAGTCCTACAATGAGCAGTTCTTC
V gene: TRBV5-6; J gene: TRBJ1-1; D gene: TRBD1; clone size: NA; CDR3 protein: CASSSTGAMNTEAFF; CDR3 DNA: TGTGCCAGCAGCTCGACAGGGGCTATGAACACTGAAGCTTTCTTT
V gene: TRBV5-1; J gene: TRBJ2-3; D gene: NA; clone size: NA; CDR3 protein: CASGPSSGGVTDTQYF; CDR3 DNA: TGCGCCAGCGGCCCCAGTAGCGGTGGGGTCACAGATACGCAGTATTTT
V gene: TRBV19; J gene: TRBJ1-5; D gene: NA; clone size: NA; CDR3 protein: CASRASRQPQHF; CDR3 DNA: TGTGCCAGTAGAGCATCGCGACAGCCCCAGCATTTT
V gene: TRBV5-1; J gene: TRBJ2-1; D gene: NA; clone size: NA; CDR3 protein: CASSLSGRTLGPEQFF; CDR3 DNA: TGCGCCAGCAGCTTGAGTGGGCGGACATTGGGCCCTGAGCAGTTCTTC
V gene: TRBV28; J gene: TRBJ2-7; D gene: NA; clone size: NA; CDR3 protein: CASSTSGTDSYEQYF; CDR3 DNA: TGTGCCAGCTCCACCTCCGGGACTGACTCCTACGAGCAGTACTTC
V gene: TRBV6-6; J gene: TRBJ1-5; D gene: NA; clone size: NA; CDR3 protein: CASATNQPQHF; CDR3 DNA: TGTGCCAGCGCGACAAATCAGCCCCAGCATTTT
V gene: TRBV6-1; J gene: TRBJ1-2; D gene: NA; clone size: NA; CDR3 protein: CASRRDLVDGYTF; CDR3 DNA: TGTGCCAGCAGGAGGGACTTGGTGGATGGCTACACCTTC
V gene: TRBV5-4; J gene: TRBJ1-2; D gene: TRBD1; clone size: NA; CDR3 protein: CASRFQGQLYGYTF; CDR3 DNA: TGTGCCAGCAGGTTCCAGGGACAGCTCTATGGCTACACCTTC
V gene: TRBV28; J gene: TRBJ1-1; D gene: NA; clone size: NA; CDR3 protein: CASSLGGIEAFF; CDR3 DNA: TGTGCCAGCAGTTTAGGCGGAATTGAAGCTTTCTTT
V gene: TRBV15; J gene: TRBJ2-3; D gene: TRBD1; clone size: NA; CDR3 protein: CATRLGQGADTQYF; CDR3 DNA: TGTGCCACCAGATTGGGGCAGGGGGCAGATACGCAGTATTTT
V gene: TRBV28; J gene: TRBJ2-1; D gene: NA; clone size: NA; CDR3 protein: CASEGGRHEQFF; CDR3 DNA: TGTGCCAGTGAGGGCGGAAGGCATGAGCAGTTCTTC
V gene: TRBV6-4; J gene: TRBJ1-1; D gene: TRBD1; clone size: NA; CDR3 protein: CASSRDRGTEAFF; CDR3 DNA: TGTGCCAGCAGCCGGGACAGGGGCACTGAAGCTTTCTTT
V gene: TRBV4-1; J gene: TRBJ2-7; D gene: TRBD1; clone size: NA; CDR3 protein: CASSPTPGGRTYYEQYF; CDR3 DNA: TGCGCCAGCAGCCCCACCCCAGGGGGCCGAACTTACTACGAGCAGTACTTC
V gene: TRBV6-4; J gene: TRBJ2-1; D gene: TRBD2; clone size: medium-sized; CDR3 protein: CASSLTSEGHNEQFF; CDR3 DNA: TGTGCCAGCAGTTTGACTAGCGAGGGCCACAATGAGCAGTTCTTC
V gene: TRBV11-2; J gene: TRBJ2-1; D gene: NA; clone size: once; CDR3 protein: CASSSDRGSYNEQFF; CDR3 DNA: TGTGCCAGCAGCTCTGACCGAGGGTCCTACAATGAGCAGTTCTTC
V gene: TRBV15; J gene: TRBJ2-1; D gene: NA; clone size: NA; CDR3 protein: CATSRAGLLSNEQFF; CDR3 DNA: TGTGCCACCAGCAGAGCTGGACTTTTATCCAATGAGCAGTTCTTC
V gene: TRBV27; J gene: TRBJ2-7; D gene: TRBD2; clone size: NA; CDR3 protein: CASSPGTSGRSYEQYF; CDR3 DNA: TGTGCCAGCAGTCCCGGGACTAGCGGGAGGTCGTACGAGCAGTACTTC
V gene: TRBV19; J gene: TRBJ2-7; D gene: NA; clone size: NA; CDR3 protein: CASSRADSYEQYF; CDR3 DNA: TGTGCCAGTAGTAGAGCGGACTCCTACGAGCAGTACTTC
V gene: TRBV20-1; J gene: TRBJ2-3; D gene: NA; clone size: NA; CDR3 protein: CSARATDTQYF; CDR3 DNA: TGCAGTGCTAGAGCTACAGATACACAGTATTTT
V gene: TRBV4-1; J gene: TRBJ1-2; D gene: TRBD1; clone size: NA; CDR3 protein: CASSQERGRDGYTF; CDR3 DNA: TGCGCCAGCAGCCAAGAGAGGGGGCGCGATGGCTACACCTTC
V gene: TRBV7-3; J gene: TRBJ2-5; D gene: TRBD2; clone size: NA; CDR3 protein: CASSSGGGLRETQYF; CDR3 DNA: TGTGCCAGCAGCTCAGGCGGGGGGCTACGAGAGACCCAGTACTTC
V gene: TRBV7-2; J gene: TRBJ2-7; D gene: NA; clone size: NA; CDR3 protein: CASSRGQGDNEQYF; CDR3 DNA: TGTGCCAGCAGCCGGGGGCAGGGGGACAACGAGCAGTACTTC
V gene: TRBV13; J gene: TRBJ1-2; D gene: TRBD1; clone size: NA; CDR3 protein: CASSLGLRTGVNYGYTF; CDR3 DNA: TGTGCCAGCAGCTTAGGTCTAAGGACAGGGGTAAACTATGGCTACACCTTC
V gene: TRBV5-4; J gene: TRBJ2-1; D gene: TRBD1; clone size: NA; CDR3 protein: CASSLSGGSYNEQFF; CDR3 DNA: TGTGCCAGCAGCTTGTCAGGGGGCTCCTACAATGAGCAGTTCTTC